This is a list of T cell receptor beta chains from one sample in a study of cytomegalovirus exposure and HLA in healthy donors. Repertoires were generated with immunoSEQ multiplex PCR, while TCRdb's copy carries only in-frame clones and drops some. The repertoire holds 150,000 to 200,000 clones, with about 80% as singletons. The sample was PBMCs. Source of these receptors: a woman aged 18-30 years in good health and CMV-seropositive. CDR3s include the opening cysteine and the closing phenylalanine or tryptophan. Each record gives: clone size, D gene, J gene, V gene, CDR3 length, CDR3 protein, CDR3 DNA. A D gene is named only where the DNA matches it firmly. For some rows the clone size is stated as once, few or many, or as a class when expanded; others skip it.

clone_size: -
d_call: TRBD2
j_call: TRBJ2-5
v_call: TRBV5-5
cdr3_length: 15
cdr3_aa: CASSSPRREVETQYF
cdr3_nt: TGTGCCAGCAGCAGCCCTAGGCGGGAGGTGGAGACCCAGTACTTC

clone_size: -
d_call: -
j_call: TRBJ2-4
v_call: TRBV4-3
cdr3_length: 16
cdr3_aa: CASSQDVAGIGDIQYF
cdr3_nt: TGCGCCAGCAGCCAAGATGTTGCGGGTATTGGGGACATTCAGTACTTC

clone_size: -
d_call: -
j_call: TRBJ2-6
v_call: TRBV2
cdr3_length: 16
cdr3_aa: CASSETRASGANGLTF
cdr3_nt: TGTGCCAGCAGCGAAACCAGGGCTTCTGGGGCCAACGGCCTGACTTTC

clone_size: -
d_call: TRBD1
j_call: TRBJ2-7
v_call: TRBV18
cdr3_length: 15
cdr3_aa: CASSQVTGASYEQYF
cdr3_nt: TGTGCCAGCTCACAAGTGACAGGGGCATCCTACGAGCAGTACTTC

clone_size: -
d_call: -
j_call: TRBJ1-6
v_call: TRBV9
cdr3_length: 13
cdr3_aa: CASSVSEVSPLHF
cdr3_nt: TGTGCCAGCAGCGTCTCCGAGGTGTCACCCCTCCACTTT

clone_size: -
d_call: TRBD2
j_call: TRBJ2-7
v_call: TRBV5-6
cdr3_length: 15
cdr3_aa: CASRLGAGVFYEQYF
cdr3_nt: TGTGCCAGTCGGCTTGGGGCGGGGGTTTTCTACGAGCAGTACTTC

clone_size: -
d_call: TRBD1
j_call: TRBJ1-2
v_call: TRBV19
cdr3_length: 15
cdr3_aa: CASSIVDRVTHGYTF
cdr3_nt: TGTGCCAGTAGTATAGTGGACAGGGTAACTCATGGCTACACCTTC

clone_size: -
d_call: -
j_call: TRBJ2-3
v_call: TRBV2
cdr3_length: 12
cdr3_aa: CASSVGTDTQYF
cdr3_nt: TGTGCCAGCAGTGTAGGCACAGATACGCAGTATTTT

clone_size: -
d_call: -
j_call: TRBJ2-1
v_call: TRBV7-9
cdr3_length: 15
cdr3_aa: CASSFLGGAFNEQFF
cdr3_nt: TGTGCCAGCAGCTTCTTAGGCGGGGCCTTCAATGAGCAGTTCTTC

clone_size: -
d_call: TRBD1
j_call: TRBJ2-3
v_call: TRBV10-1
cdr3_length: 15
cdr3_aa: CASSARQGLTDTQYF
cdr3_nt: TGCGCCAGCAGTGCGAGACAGGGGCTCACAGATACGCAGTATTTT

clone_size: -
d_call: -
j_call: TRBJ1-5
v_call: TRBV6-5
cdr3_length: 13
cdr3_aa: CASSRTVNQPQHF
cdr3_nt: TGTGCCAGCAGCCGGACAGTCAATCAGCCCCAGCATTTT

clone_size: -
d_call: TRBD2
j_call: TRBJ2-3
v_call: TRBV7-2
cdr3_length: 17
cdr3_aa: CASSLRTSGVSTDTQYF
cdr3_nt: TGTGCCAGCAGCCTGCGGACTAGCGGGGTCTCGACAGATACGCAGTATTTT

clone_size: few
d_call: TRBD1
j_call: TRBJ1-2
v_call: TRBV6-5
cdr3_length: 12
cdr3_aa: CASSYDRAGYTF
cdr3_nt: TGTGCCAGCAGTTATGACAGGGCAGGCTACACCTTC

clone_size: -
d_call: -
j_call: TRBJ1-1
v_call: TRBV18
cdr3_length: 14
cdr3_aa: CASSPLWGDTEAFF
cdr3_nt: TGTGCCAGCTCACCATTGTGGGGCGACACTGAAGCTTTCTTT

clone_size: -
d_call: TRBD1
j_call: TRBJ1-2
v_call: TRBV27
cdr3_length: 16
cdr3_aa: CASSLDARTGSYGYTF
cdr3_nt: TGTGCCAGCAGTTTAGACGCGAGGACAGGGAGTTATGGCTACACCTTC

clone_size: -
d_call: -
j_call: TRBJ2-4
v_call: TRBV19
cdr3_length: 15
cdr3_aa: CASSKGGGWKNIQYF
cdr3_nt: TGTGCCAGTAGTAAGGGGGGGGGCTGGAAAAACATTCAGTACTTC

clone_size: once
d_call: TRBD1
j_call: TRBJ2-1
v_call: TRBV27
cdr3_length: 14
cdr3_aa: CASSYDRGRNEQFF
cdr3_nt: TGTGCCAGCAGCTACGACAGGGGGCGCAATGAGCAGTTCTTC

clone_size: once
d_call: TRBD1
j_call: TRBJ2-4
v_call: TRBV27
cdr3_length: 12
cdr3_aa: CASRGQKNIQYF
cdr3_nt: TGTGCCAGCAGGGGACAGAAAAACATTCAGTACTTC

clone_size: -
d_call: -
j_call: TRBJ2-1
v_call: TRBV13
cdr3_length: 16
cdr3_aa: CASSSRHGWSYNEQFF
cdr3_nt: TGTGCCAGCAGCTCCCGACATGGGTGGTCCTACAATGAGCAGTTCTTC

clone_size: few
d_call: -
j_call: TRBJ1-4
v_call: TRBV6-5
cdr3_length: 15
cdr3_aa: CASKQRTQYREKLFF
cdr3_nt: TGTGCCAGCAAGCAGCGGACCCAATATCGTGAAAAACTGTTTTTT

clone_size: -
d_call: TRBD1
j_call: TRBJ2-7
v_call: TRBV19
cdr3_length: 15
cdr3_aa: CASSIDWTGIYEQYF
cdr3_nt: TGTGCCAGTAGTATAGATTGGACAGGGATCTACGAGCAGTACTTC

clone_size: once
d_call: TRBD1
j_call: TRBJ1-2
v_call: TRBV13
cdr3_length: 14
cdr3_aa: CASSPPGQAHGYTF
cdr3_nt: TGTGCCAGCAGCCCACCGGGACAGGCTCATGGCTACACCTTC

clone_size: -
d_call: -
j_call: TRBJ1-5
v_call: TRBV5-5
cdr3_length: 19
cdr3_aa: CASSVVPGVFGGNNQPQHF
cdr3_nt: TGTGCCAGCAGCGTCGTTCCAGGGGTGTTTGGAGGTAACAATCAGCCCCAGCATTTT

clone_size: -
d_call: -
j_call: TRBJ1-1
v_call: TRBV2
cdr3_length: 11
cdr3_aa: CASTYNTEAFF
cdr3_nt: TGTGCCAGCACCTACAACACTGAAGCTTTCTTT

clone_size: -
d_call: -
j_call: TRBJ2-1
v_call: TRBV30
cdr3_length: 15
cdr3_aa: CAWSGRPVSYNEQFF
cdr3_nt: TGTGCCTGGAGTGGGCGGCCAGTCTCCTACAATGAGCAGTTCTTC

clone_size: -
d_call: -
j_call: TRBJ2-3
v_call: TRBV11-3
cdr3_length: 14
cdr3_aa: CASSLDRGSDTQYF
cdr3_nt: TGTGCCAGCAGCTTAGATAGGGGCTCAGATACGCAGTATTTT

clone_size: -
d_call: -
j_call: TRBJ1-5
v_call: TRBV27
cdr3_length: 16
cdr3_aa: CASSTQGLSSNQPQHF
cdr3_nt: TGTGCCAGCAGTACCCAGGGGTTATCGAGCAATCAGCCCCAGCATTTT

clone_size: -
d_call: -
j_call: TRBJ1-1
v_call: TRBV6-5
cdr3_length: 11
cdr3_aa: CASFRGAEAFF
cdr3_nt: TGTGCCAGCTTCAGGGGCGCTGAAGCTTTCTTT

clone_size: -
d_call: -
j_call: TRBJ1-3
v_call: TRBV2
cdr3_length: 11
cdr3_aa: CASGRANTIYF
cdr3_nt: TGTGCCAGCGGCAGGGCAAACACCATATATTTT

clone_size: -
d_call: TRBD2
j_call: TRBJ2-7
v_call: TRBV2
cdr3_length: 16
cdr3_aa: CASSAWTSGTFGEQYF
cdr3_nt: TGTGCCAGCAGTGCCTGGACTAGCGGGACCTTTGGGGAGCAGTACTTC

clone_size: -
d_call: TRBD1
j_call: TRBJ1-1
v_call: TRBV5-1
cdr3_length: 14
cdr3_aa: CASSQGGTNTEAFF
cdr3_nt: TGCGCCAGCAGCCAGGGGGGAACGAACACTGAAGCTTTCTTT

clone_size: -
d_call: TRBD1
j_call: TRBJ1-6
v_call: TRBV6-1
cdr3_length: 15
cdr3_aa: CASNTRTGYNSPLHF
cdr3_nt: TGTGCCAGCAACACCCGGACAGGTTACAATTCACCCCTCCACTTT

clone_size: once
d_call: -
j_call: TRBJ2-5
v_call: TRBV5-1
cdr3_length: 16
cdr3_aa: CASSLVGSRGGETQYF
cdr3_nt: TGCGCCAGCAGCTTGGTTGGGTCCCGCGGTGGAGAGACCCAGTACTTC

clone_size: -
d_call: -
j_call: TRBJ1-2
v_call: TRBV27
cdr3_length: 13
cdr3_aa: CASSSGEGYGYTF
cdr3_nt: TGTGCCAGCAGTTCAGGGGAAGGCTATGGCTACACCTTC

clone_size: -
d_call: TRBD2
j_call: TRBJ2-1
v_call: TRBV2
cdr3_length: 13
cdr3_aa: CATSGGLYNEQFF
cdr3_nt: TGTGCCACCTCGGGGGGGCTCTACAATGAGCAGTTCTTC

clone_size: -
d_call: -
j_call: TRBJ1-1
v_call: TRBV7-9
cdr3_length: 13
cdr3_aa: CASSLDGRNGGAF
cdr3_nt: TGTGCCAGCAGCTTAGACGGTCGTAACGGAGGGGCTTTT

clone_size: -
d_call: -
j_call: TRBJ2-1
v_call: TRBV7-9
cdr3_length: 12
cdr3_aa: CAIPAPAGEQFF
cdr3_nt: TGTGCCATCCCCGCTCCTGCGGGGGAGCAGTTCTTC

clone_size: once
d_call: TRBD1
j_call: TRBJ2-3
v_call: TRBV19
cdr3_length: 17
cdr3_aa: CASSRPGTGGMKDTQYF
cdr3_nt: TGTGCCAGTAGCCGTCCCGGGACAGGGGGCATGAAGGATACGCAGTATTTT

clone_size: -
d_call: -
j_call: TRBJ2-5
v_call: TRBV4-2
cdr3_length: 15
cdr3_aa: CASSQEPNTRETQYF
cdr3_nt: TGTGCCAGCAGCCAAGAACCAAATACGAGGGAGACCCAGTACTTC

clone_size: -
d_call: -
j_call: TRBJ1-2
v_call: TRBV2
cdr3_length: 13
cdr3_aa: CASSENSGYGYTF
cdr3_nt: TGTGCCAGCAGTGAGAATTCAGGATATGGCTACACCTTC

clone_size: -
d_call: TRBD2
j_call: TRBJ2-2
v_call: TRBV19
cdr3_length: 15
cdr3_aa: CASSPSAGGFGELFF
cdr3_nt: TGTGCCAGTAGTCCCTCGGCGGGGGGGTTTGGGGAGCTGTTTTTT

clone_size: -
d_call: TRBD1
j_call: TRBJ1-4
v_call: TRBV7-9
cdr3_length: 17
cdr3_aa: CASSPSRDSHVSEKLFF
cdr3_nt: TGTGCCAGCAGCCCATCCCGGGACAGTCACGTTAGTGAAAAACTGTTTTTT

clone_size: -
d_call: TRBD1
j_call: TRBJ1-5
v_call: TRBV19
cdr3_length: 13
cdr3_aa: CASIGRGHQPQHF
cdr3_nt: TGTGCCAGTATCGGCAGGGGGCATCAGCCCCAGCATTTT

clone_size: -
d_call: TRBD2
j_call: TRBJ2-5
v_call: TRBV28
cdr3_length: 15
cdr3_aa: CASTPTSGGVRTQYF
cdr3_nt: TGTGCCAGCACCCCGACTAGCGGGGGGGTTCGGACCCAGTACTTC

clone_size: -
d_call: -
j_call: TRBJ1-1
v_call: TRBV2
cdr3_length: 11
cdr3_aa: CASSGEAEAFF
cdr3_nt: TGTGCCAGCAGTGGGGAGGCCGAAGCTTTCTTT

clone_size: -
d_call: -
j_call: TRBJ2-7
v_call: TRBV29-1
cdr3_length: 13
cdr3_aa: CSVQRGGAYEQYF
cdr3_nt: TGCAGCGTCCAGCGCGGAGGGGCCTACGAGCAGTACTTC

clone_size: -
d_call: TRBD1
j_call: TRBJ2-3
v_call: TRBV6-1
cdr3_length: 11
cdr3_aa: CASSRGDTQYF
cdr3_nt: TGTGCCAGCAGCAGGGGGGATACGCAGTATTTT

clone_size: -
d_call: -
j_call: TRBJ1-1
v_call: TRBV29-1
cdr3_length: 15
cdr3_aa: CSVGRQGGSDTEAFF
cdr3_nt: TGCAGCGTTGGTCGGCAGGGCGGTAGTGACACTGAAGCTTTCTTT